These 25 T cell receptor beta chains were sequenced from one sample in a study of response to subunit inactivated influenza vaccine (dated by TCRdb to the late 2010s). The library was obtained by RT-PCR. Sequencing took place on an Illumina HiSeq 2500. Using fastp at Q25 and MiXCR, TCRdb reprocessed the public reads and kept productive beta chains. Duplicate CDR3 protein sequences are folded into a single record with the most common DNA and genes. This sample is represented by hundreds of thousands of distinct CDR3 sequences; approximately 7.1% of them were singletons. Clones ranked in the top ten supply over 10% of the sample. The sequencing here drew on PBMCs from blood, taken 23 months after vaccination. These receptors were obtained from a man aged 45 to 70 who received an inactivated influenza vaccine. Donor details come from another sample of the same person, matched by shared clones.

The chain couples TRBV5-1 to TRBJ2-1; tentative D call: TRBD2 (6 bases). CDR1 and CDR2 (germline): SGHRS, YFSETQ. The CDR3 covers 15 residues. V was cut by 0 bases and J by 10 bases, with 17 bases left in between. CDR3 sequence reads: CASSLARAGPGEQFF. Written as DNA, the CDR3 is TGCGCCAGCAGCTTGGCGAGGGCGGGGCCTGGCGAGCAGTTCTTC.

The chain uses TRBV4-2 and TRBJ2-3, with D possibly TRBD1 on 6 matching bases. Germline V gene lookup returns CDR1 LGHNA and CDR2 YNFKEQ. With 0 bases removed from V and 9 bases from J, the gap between germline ends came to 16 bases. The CDR3 extends over 15 amino acids. Written as DNA, the CDR3 is TGTGCCAGCAGCCAAGAGGACTCCCGAAGGGGGACGCAGTATTTT. Translating gives CASSQEDSRRGTQYF.

The sample holds many counts of this clonotype. The chain is built from TRBV5-1 and TRBJ2-2; weak D call: TRBD2 (6 bases). V dropped 4 bases and J dropped 5 bases, with 12 bases sitting between them. The CDR3 runs 14 residues. Germline loops: CDR1 SGHRS, CDR2 YFSETQ. The CDR3 DNA is TGCGCCAGCAGCCTGGAGGGGTGGACCGGGGAGCTGTTTTTT. Protein: CASSLEGWTGELFF.

The V gene is TRBV4-2, the J gene TRBJ2-2; D is ambiguous. This CDR3 is 14 amino acids long. CDR1 and CDR2 (germline): LGHNA, YNFKEQ. Trimming pared 2 bases from V and 3 bases from J, leaving 7 bases between. CDR3 amino acids: CASSQNGDTGELFF. CDR3 coding DNA: TGTGCCAGCAGCCAAAATGGGGACACCGGGGAGCTGTTTTTT.

This clonotype was seen repeatedly, ten times or more. The rearrangement uses TRBV29-1 and TRBJ1-5; no reliable D call. CDR1 and CDR2 (germline): SQVTM, ANQGSEA. V lost 4 bases and J lost 7, with 17 bases in between. The CDR3 is 14 residues long. CDR3 amino acids: CSVARAGVGQPQHF. The DNA for the CDR3 is TGCAGCGTTGCCCGAGCAGGCGTCGGACAGCCCCAGCATTTT.

Many counts were recorded for this clonotype. CDR3 nucleotides: TGTGCCACCCGTAGTTCGGCGGGAGCTTCCTACAATGAGCAGTTCTTC. This sequence encodes CATRSSAGASYNEQFF. This sequence joins TRBV7-9 and TRBJ2-1; 7 bases fit TRBD2. The germline CDR1 and CDR2 sequences are SEHNR and FQNEAQ (reference sequence). V lost 10 bases, J lost 1 base, and 13 bases stayed unmatched. The CDR3 is made up of 16 amino acids.

This rearrangement joins TRBV7-2 to TRBJ2-7, with 10 bases aligning to TRBD2. CDR3 size: 16 residues. J lost 3 bases, V lost 2 bases, and 7 bases had no gene match. Per germline, CDR1 SGHTA and CDR2 FQGNSA. CDR3 sequence: CASSLNPASGGYEQYF. The CDR3 DNA is TGTGCCAGCAGCTTAAATCCAGCTAGCGGGGGCTACGAGCAGTACTTC.

The sample holds many counts of this clonotype. CDR3 sequence: CSVEGLAGGGGEQFF. Written as DNA, the CDR3 is TGCAGCGTTGAAGGGCTAGCGGGAGGAGGTGGTGAGCAGTTCTTC. The rearrangement uses TRBV29-1 and TRBJ2-1; 11 bases agree with TRBD2. The CDR3 is 15 residues long. From germline, CDR1 is SQVTM and CDR2 ANQGSEA. V shed 1 base, J shed 9 bases, and the junction held 8 bases outside the gene matches.

This clonotype was seen a handful of times. The rearrangement uses TRBV20-1 and TRBJ2-1, with D perhaps being TRBD1 or TRBD2 (5 bases each). Germline assignment: CDR1 DFQATT and CDR2 SNEGSKA (reference sequence). This CDR3 contains 15 residues. V was trimmed by 1 base and J by 9 bases, leaving 19 bases between them. CDR3 nucleotides: TGCAGTGCTAGAGCTTGGGGGTTTGCTTTCGGTGAGCAGTTCTTC. Translating gives CSARAWGFAFGEQFF.

This clonotype was recorded a few times. This rearrangement joins TRBV28 to TRBJ2-5; D ambiguous. Trimming left V 6 bases short and J 5 bases short, with 10 bases between. Germline V gene sequence: CDR1 MDHEN, CDR2 SYDVKM. The CDR3 extends over 12 amino acids. The CDR3 region has the DNA TGTGCCAGCAGCAGATATGCGGAGACCCAGTACTTC. It is translated as CASSRYAETQYF.

The V call is TRBV3-1, the J call TRBJ2-7; maybe TRBD1 (6 bases). The CDR3 sequence is 18 residues long. The germline V and J ends were trimmed by 0 bases and 4 bases, with 22 bases remaining between them. The V gene's germline CDR1 is LGHDT and CDR2 YNNKEL (reference sequence). The CDR3 region has the DNA TGTGCCAGCAGCCAAGATTATGGGGGCGCAAGGGTTGGGTACGAGCAGTACTTC. This gives the protein CASSQDYGGARVGYEQYF.

Many counts were recorded for this clonotype. The chain has TRBV5-1 and TRBJ1-2; D is possibly TRBD1 (5 bases). The CDR3 loop spans 13 amino acids. The V end lost 4 bases, the J end lost 6 bases, and 13 bases lay between the germline ends. Germline-derived CDR1 and CDR2 are SGHRS and YFSETQ. CDR3 in DNA: TGCGCCAGCAGCCCTCCCAGAGGGGATGGCTACACCTTC. Its translation: CASSPPRGDGYTF. The full variable domain, its missing parts supplied by reference TRBV5-1 and TRBJ1-2, is KAGVTQTPRYLIKTRGQQVTLSCSPISGHRSVSWYQQTPGQGLQFLFEYFSETQRNKGNFPGRFSGRQFSNSRSEMNVSTLELGDSALYLCASSPPRGDGYTFGSGTRLTVV.

This clonotype was counted a few times. V is TRBV3-1 and J is TRBJ2-7, with D perhaps matching TRBD2 (6 bases). The germline V gene has CDR1 LGHDT and CDR2 YNNKEL (reference sequence). CDR3 length equals 15 residues. V gave up 4 bases and J gave up 5 bases, with 18 bases separating them. CDR3 in DNA: TGTGCCAGCAGCCGCCAACGACCGGGGGTCAACGAGCAGTACTTC. This codes for CASSRQRPGVNEQYF.

V gene TRBV6-2 or TRBV6-3 combines with J gene TRBJ1-1, with D possibly TRBD1 on 5 matching bases. This CDR3 spans 13 amino acids. In germline, CDR1 is MNHEY, CDR2 SVGEGT. Trimming left V 7 bases short and J 6 bases short, with 15 bases between. The CDR3 sequence: CASTQGTTAEAFF. The CDR3 nucleotides are TGTGCCAGCACCCAAGGGACGACAGCTGAAGCTTTCTTT.

The chain is built from TRBV5-1 and TRBJ1-6; maybe TRBD1 (5 bases). The V and J ends lost 4 bases and 7 bases respectively, with 12 bases between them. Germline V gene lookup returns CDR1 SGHRS and CDR2 YFSETQ. The CDR3 extends over 14 amino acids. CDR3 residues: CASSLGTANSPLHF. As DNA, the CDR3 is TGCGCCAGCAGCCTAGGGACGGCCAATTCACCCCTCCACTTT.

This clonotype has a count of ten or more. V and J are TRBV11-2 and TRBJ2-5; tentatively, D is TRBD2 (6 bases). Trimming left V 4 bases short and J 5 bases short, with 11 bases between. Germline loops: CDR1 SGHAT, CDR2 FQNNGV. This CDR3 contains 13 residues. For the CDR3, the DNA is TGTGCCAGCAGCTGGGACTCGAGGGAGACCCAGTACTTC. Translated, it gives CASSWDSRETQYF.

This clonotype occurred a few times. The CDR3 DNA reads as TGCGCCAACCTGGCGGAGACCCAGTACTTC. Encoded protein: CANLAETQYF. The chain recombines TRBV10-2 with TRBJ2-5; D is uncertain. Germline V gene data show CDR1 as WSHSY and CDR2 as SAAADI. Deletions cut 10 bases from V and 5 bases from J, with 8 bases between. The CDR3 length is 10 residues.

This clonotype was seen ten or more times. The chain carries TRBV2 and TRBJ2-5; D gene unclear. CDR1 is SNHLY and CDR2 is FYNNEI in the germline V gene. The CDR3 has 13 residues. V was pared by 3 bases and J by 2 bases, with 7 bases between. Here the CDR3 reads CASSDWVQETQYF. CDR3 in DNA: TGTGCCAGCAGTGACTGGGTACAAGAGACCCAGTACTTC.

This clonotype was seen many times. CDR3 loop: CASSLSSGSPGELFF. The CDR3 DNA sequence: TGTGCCAGCAGTTTGTCTAGCGGGAGTCCCGGGGAGCTGTTTTTT. V gene TRBV12-3 or TRBV12-4 combines with J gene TRBJ2-2, with TRBD2 matching over 10 bases. The CDR3 has 15 amino acids. Trimming at V came to 3 bases and at J to 6 bases, leaving 4 bases not matched to a gene.

This clonotype was seen only a few times. The chain couples TRBV11-1 to TRBJ2-1, with TRBD2 identical over 9 bases. This CDR3 is 18 amino acids long. Germline values: CDR1 SGHAT, CDR2 FQDESV (reference sequence). V lost 5 bases to trimming and J lost 0 bases; unmatched junction nucleotides: 11. The DNA of the CDR3 is TGTGCCAGCAGCCGCGGGAGGGGTATCGGTAGCTCCTACAATGAGCAGTTCTTC. Amino acid sequence: CASSRGRGIGSSYNEQFF.

In this sample, this clonotype turned up many times. The rearrangement uses TRBV11-1 and TRBJ2-3, with D perhaps TRBD1 (6 bases). CDR1 and CDR2 (germline): SGHAT, FQDESV (reference sequence). CDR3 length: 16 residues. Deletions cut 2 bases from V and 2 bases from J, with 14 bases between. CDR3 coding DNA: TGTGCCAGCAGCTTAAGGGCAGGGGCCTTCACAGATACGCAGTATTTT. Encoded protein: CASSLRAGAFTDTQYF.

This clonotype showed up just a few times. CDR3 DNA: TGTGCCAGCAGCTTGGGAATCACAGGGGCGAACTATGGCTACACCTTC. It yields the protein CASSLGITGANYGYTF. The V call is TRBV5-6, the J call TRBJ1-2; 7 bases map to TRBD1. The CDR3 is 16 amino acids. The germline V gene encodes CDR1 SGHDT and CDR2 YYEEEE. Losses at the gene ends were 0 bases for V and 2 bases for J; bases not matched to a gene: 7.

In its sample, this clonotype was seen many times. This sequence joins TRBV4-1 and TRBJ1-1; D gene uncertain. V was shortened by 6 bases and J by 1 base, with 15 bases between the two germline ends. The CDR3 is 15 amino acids. Germline V lookup: CDR1 MGHRA, CDR2 YSYEKL. CDR3 sequence reads: CASSKGSQPNTEAFF. The CDR3 DNA follows: TGCGCCAGCAGTAAGGGTTCCCAGCCGAACACTGAAGCTTTCTTT.

This clonotype came up a few times. This chain links TRBV4-2 with TRBJ1-6; 10 bases line up with TRBD1. V shed 5 bases, J shed 8 bases, and the junction held 6 bases outside the gene matches. The germline CDR1 and CDR2 sequences are LGHNA and YNFKEQ. This CDR3 has 15 amino acids. The chain's CDR3 is CASSGGTGAYSPLHF. The CDR3 nucleotides are TGTGCCAGCAGCGGGGGGACAGGGGCCTATTCACCCCTCCACTTT.

J is TRBJ1-3 and V is TRBV7-2; 9 bases line up with TRBD1. The J segment lost 2 bases and the V segment lost 0 bases, leaving 8 bases of the junction unmatched. The CDR3 length is 18 residues. Germline V lookup: CDR1 SGHTA, CDR2 FQGNSA. The CDR3 loop is CASSLAPGQGFPGNTIYF. Written as DNA, the CDR3 is TGTGCCAGCAGCTTAGCTCCGGGACAGGGCTTCCCTGGAAACACCATATATTTT.